The TCR beta chain described here comes from a study of CD8+ T cells in alopecia areata. RNA extraction was followed by reverse transcription into cDNA, which acted as the sequencing template. Sequencing was performed with immunoSEQ multiplex PCR; in TCRdb, only in-frame clones are kept and a portion is missing. The profile shows roughly 130,000 clones, 45% to 60% of them singletons. The CDR3 covers 15 residues. Germline assignment: CDR1 MNHEY and CDR2 SVGAGI. The ends lost 5 bases at V and 2 bases at J; junction bases unmatched: 6. Sequencing was performed on CD4+ T cells sorted from blood, taken at week 0. This TCR came from a human donor with alopecia areata. V and J are TRBV6-5 and TRBJ1-1; 9 bases are a match to TRBD1. CDR3 bases: TGTGCCAGCAGTGCCAGGACAGGGGCCAACACTGAAGCTTTCTTT. As protein: CASSARTGANTEAFF.